Here is one T cell receptor beta chain with its context. V was clipped by 5 bases and J by 2 bases; unmatched bases: 10. This CDR3 contains 18 residues. Germline V CDR1 and CDR2: SEHNR, FQNEAQ (reference sequence). These data are taken from a study of blood T cell repertoires in COVID-19. Profiling relied on immunoSEQ multiplex PCR, and the TCRdb table lists in-frame clones only, not all of them. The top ten clones hold 0.7% of a sample with 200,000 to 300,000 clones, around 90% of them seen once. The rearrangement uses TRBV7-9 and TRBJ2-6, with TRBD1 matching 9 bases. The clonotype was recovered from a human donor in a cohort sampled during active COVID-19. The sequencing input was peripheral blood. In nucleotides, the CDR3 is TGTGCCAGCAGCCTCACAGGGGGCGCAGTTGCTGGGGCCAACGTCCTGACTTTC. Its translation: CASSLTGGAVAGANVLTF.